This T cell receptor beta chain emerged from a study of T cells in Graves' hyperthyroidism and ophthalmopathy. Regarding the study as a whole: Onset of ophthalmopathy came a median approximately 6.8 months after the model predicted it.

Using RNA transcripts as the source, TCR beta CDR3 regions were amplified. The TCR CDR3 first-round RT-PCR relied on the HTBI primer set. TCRdb reprocessed the multiplex PCR reads via MiXCR and lists one record per CDR3 protein. The sample has around 690,000 distinct CDR3 sequences, around a sixth seen once. This clonotype has at least ten counts. Its target is not known. This CDR3 has 14 amino acids. V gave up 0 bases and J gave up 7 bases, with 9 bases separating them. CDR1 and CDR2 (germline): MNHEY, SVGAGI. The source of this sequence is a man in his forties or fifties with Graves' hyperthyroidism. This rearrangement joins TRBV6-5 to TRBJ2-2, with D perhaps TRBD2 (6 bases). Sample: blood. The CDR3, as DNA: TGTGCCAGCAGTTACTCTAGCGGTAACGGGGAGCTGTTTTTT. It specifies CASSYSSGNGELFF.